Sequencing of this TCR beta chain was carried out in a study of cytomegalovirus exposure and HLA in healthy donors. Study context: HLA-typed donors were the source of 83 million or so unique TCRs, which an early data release held. The study, taken as a whole, reports: One cluster of highly shared sequence variants probably arose as a sequencing artifact. Data from an earlier analysis indicated that most TCR beta V segments were productive either about 87% or about 30% of the time.

The V and J ends lost 2 bases and 7 bases, in that order; junction bases with no gene match: 13. Per germline, CDR1 SGHDN and CDR2 FVKESK. CDR3 length equals 17 residues. While unrecorded immune exposures were likely, the donors were nominally healthy when sampled. PCR amplification relied on 60 Vbeta primers (plus 13 Jbeta primers). The method was immunoSEQ multiplex PCR; TCRdb's version includes in-frame clones alone and lacks a portion of them. The table includes about 85,000 clones, roughly 80% detected once. Concerning this clone: Its antigen remains unknown.

The sequence came from a boy aged 5-17 years in good health and CMV-seronegative. V usage is TRBV14 and J usage is TRBJ2-1, with 8 bases matching TRBD2. Sequencing was performed on PBMCs. The CDR3 DNA follows: TGTGCCAGCAGCCAAATTTTTACCAGCGGGAGTGGAAATGAGCAGTTCTTC. Translation gives CASSQIFTSGSGNEQFF.